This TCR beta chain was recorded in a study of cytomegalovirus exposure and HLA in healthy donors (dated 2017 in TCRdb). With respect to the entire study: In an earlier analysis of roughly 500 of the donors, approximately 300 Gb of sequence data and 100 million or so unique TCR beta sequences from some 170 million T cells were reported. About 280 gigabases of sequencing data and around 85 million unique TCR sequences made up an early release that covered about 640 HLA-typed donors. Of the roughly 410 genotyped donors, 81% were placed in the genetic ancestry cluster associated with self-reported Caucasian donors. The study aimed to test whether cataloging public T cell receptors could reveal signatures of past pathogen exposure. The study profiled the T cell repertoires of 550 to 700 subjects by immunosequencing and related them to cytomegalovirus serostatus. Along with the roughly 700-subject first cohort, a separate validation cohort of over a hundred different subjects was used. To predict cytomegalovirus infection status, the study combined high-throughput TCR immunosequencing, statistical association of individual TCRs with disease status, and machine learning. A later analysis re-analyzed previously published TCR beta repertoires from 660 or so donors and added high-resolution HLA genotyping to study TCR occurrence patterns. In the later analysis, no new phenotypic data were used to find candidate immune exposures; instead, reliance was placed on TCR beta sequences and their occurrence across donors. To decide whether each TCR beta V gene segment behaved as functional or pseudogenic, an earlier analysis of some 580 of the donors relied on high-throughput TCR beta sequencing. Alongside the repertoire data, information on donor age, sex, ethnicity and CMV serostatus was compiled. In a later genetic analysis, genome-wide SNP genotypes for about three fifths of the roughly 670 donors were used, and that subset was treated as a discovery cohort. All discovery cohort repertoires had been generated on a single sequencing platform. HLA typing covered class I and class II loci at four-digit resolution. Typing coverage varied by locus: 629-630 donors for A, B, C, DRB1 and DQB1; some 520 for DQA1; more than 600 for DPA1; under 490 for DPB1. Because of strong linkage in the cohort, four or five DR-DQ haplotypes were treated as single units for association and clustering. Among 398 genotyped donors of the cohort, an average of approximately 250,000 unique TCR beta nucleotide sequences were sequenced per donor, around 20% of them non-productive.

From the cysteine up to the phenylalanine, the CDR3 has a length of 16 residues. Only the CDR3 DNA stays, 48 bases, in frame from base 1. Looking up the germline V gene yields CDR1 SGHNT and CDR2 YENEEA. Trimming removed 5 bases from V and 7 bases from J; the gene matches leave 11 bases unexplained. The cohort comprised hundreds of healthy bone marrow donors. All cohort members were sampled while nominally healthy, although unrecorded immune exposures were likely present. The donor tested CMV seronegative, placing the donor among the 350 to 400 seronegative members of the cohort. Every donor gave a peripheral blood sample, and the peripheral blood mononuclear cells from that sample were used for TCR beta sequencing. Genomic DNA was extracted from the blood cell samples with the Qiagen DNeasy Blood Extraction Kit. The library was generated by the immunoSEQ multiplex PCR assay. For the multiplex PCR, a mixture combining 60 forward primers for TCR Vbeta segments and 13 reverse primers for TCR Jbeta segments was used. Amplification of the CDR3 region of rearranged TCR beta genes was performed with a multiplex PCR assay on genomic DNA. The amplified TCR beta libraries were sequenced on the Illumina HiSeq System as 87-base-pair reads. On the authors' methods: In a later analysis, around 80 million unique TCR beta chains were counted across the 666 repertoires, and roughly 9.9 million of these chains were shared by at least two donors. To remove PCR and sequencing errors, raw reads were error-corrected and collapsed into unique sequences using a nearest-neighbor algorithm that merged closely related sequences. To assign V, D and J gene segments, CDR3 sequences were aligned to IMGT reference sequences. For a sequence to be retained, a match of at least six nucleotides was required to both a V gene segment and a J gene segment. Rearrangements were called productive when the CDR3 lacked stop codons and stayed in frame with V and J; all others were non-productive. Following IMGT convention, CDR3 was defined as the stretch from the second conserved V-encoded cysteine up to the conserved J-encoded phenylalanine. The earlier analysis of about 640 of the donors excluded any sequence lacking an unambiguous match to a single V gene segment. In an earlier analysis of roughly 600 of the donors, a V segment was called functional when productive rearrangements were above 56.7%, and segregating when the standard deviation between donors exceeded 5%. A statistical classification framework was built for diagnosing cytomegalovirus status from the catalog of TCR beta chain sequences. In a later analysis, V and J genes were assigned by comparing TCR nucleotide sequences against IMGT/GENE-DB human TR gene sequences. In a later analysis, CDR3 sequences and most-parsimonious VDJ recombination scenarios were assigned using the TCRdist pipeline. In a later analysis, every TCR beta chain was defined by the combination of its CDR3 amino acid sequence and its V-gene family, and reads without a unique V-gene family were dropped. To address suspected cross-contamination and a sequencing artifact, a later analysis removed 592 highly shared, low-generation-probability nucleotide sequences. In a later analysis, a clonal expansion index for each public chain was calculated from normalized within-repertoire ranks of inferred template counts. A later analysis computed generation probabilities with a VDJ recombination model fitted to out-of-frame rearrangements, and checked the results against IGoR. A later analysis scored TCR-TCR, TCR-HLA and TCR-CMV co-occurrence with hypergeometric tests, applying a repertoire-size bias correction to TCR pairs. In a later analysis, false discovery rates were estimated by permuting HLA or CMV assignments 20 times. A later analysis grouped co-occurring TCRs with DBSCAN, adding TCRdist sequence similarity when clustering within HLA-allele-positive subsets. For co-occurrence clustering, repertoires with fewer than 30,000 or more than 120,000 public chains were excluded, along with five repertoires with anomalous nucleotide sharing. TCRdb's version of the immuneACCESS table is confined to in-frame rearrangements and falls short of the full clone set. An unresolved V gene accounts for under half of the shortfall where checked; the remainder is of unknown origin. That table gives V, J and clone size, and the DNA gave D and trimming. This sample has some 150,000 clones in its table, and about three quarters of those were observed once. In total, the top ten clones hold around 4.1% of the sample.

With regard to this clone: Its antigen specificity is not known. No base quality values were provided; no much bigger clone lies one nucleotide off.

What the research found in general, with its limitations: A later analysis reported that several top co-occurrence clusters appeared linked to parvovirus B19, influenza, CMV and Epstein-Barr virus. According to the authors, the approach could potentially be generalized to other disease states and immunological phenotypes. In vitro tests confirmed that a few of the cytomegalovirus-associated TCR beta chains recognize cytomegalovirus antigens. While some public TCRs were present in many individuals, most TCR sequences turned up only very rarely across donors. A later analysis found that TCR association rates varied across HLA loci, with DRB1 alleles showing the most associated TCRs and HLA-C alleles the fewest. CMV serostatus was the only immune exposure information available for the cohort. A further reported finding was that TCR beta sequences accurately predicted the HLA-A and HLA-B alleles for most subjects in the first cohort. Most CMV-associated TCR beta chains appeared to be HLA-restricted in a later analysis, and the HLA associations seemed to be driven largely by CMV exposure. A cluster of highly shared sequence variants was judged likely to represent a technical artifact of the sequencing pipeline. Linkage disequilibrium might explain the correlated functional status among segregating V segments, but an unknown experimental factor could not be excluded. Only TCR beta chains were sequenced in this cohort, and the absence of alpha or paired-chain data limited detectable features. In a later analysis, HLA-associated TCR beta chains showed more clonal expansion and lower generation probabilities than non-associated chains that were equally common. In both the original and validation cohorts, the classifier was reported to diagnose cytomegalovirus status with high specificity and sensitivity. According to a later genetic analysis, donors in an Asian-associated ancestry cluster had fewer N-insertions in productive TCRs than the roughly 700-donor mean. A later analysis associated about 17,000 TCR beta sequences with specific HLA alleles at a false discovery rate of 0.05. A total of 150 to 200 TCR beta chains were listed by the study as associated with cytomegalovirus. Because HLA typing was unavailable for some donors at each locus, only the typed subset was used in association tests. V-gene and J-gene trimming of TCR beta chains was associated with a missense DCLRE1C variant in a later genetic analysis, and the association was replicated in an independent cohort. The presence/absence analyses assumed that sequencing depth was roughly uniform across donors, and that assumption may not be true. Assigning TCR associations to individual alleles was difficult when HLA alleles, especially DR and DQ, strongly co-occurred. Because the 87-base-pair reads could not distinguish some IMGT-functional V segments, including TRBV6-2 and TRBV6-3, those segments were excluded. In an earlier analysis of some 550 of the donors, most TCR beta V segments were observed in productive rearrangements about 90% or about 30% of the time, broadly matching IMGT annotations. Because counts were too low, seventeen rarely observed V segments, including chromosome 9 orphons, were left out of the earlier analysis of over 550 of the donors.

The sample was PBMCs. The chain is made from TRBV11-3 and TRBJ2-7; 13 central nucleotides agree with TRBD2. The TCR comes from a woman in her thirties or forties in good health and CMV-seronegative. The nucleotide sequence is TGTGCCAGCAGCCCCCCCGGACTAGCGGGAGCGGGAGAGCAGTACTTC. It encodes CASSPPGLAGAGEQYF. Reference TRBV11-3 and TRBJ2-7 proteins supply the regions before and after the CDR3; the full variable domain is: EAGVVQSPRYKIIEKKQPVAFWCNPISGHNTLYWYLQNLGQGPELLIRYENEEAVDDSQLPKDRFSAERLKGVDSTLKIQPAELGDSAVYLCASSPPGLAGAGEQYFGPGTRLTVT.